What follows are 27 T cell receptor beta chains derived from one specimen sequenced in a study of human T cells and chemical hapten exposure. TCRdb fed the RACE reads into MiXCR, producing one record per CDR3 protein. Of approximately 370,000 distinct CDR3 sequences in the sample, approximately 5.8% were seen once. This sample's time point: pre-sensitization, week 0. Treatment defined: therapeutic diphenylcyclopropenone sensitization with weekly scalp DPC. This material consisted of whole blood, taken in connection with sensitization to the hapten diphenylcyclopropenone (DPC). The origin of the receptors is a woman aged 18-29 years with alopecia areata. Some clones in this sample may be carry-over from other donors' samples.

The table lists this clonotype with many counts. The chain employs TRBV7-6 and TRBJ2-7, with TRBD2 matching over 10 bases. The V segment lost 5 bases and the J segment 2 bases; nucleotides outside the gene matches: 3. Germline CDR1 reads SGHVS; CDR2 reads FNYEAQ. CDR3 length equals 14 residues. CDR3 residues: CASSPLAGPYEQYF. The CDR3 region has the DNA TGTGCCAGCAGCCCACTAGCGGGGCCCTACGAGCAGTACTTC.

There are a few counts of this clonotype. The chain employs TRBV11-2 and TRBJ1-1; no firm D call. This CDR3 has 15 amino acids. V gave up 0 bases and J gave up 1 base, with 9 bases separating them. Looked up from germline, CDR1 is SGHAT and CDR2 is FQNNGV. In DNA, the CDR3 is TGTGCCAGCAGCTTAGATATTCGGCAGAACACTGAAGCTTTCTTT. Its protein is CASSLDIRQNTEAFF.

This clonotype was observed many times. This chain connects TRBV5-6 to TRBJ1-4, with D possibly matching TRBD1 (5 bases). This CDR3 is 14 amino acids long. The V end lost 3 bases, the J end lost 11 bases, and 17 bases lay between the germline ends. Germline CDR1 SGHDT, CDR2 YYEEEE. The CDR3: CASSYRDLREKLFF. DNA for the CDR3: TGTGCCAGCAGCTACCGGGACCTGAGGGAGAAACTGTTTTTT.

This clonotype was detected many times. The V gene is TRBV5-1, the J gene TRBJ2-3; D is undetermined. Looked up from germline, CDR1 is SGHRS and CDR2 is YFSETQ. CDR3 length equals 14 residues. Deletions cut 4 bases from V and 0 bases from J, with 9 bases between. For the CDR3, the DNA is TGCGCCAGCAGCCTTTTAACTAGCACAGATACGCAGTATTTT. It codes for CASSLLTSTDTQYF.

The sample holds a few counts of this clonotype. The chain combines TRBV20-1 with TRBJ1-1; TRBD1 agrees at 9 bases. This CDR3 is 12 amino acids long. V was pared by 4 bases and J by 11 bases, with 8 bases of the junction left unmatched. Germline-derived CDR1 and CDR2 are DFQATT and SNEGSKA (reference sequence). CDR3 coding DNA: TGCAGTGCTACCAGGACAGGGGATCTGGCTTTCTTT. Amino acid sequence: CSATRTGDLAFF.

This clonotype was counted at least ten times. V is TRBV27 and J is TRBJ2-2; no clear D gene. The CDR3 consists of 12 residues. CDR1 is MNHEY, CDR2 SMNVEV, per germline (reference sequence). Trimming took 8 bases from V and 4 from J, leaving 8 bases between them. The CDR3 reads CASWVGTGELFF. The CDR3 DNA reads TGTGCCAGCTGGGTGGGCACCGGGGAGCTGTTTTTT.

This clonotype has a count of ten or more. The rearrangement links TRBV3-1 to TRBJ2-1, with 8 bases matching TRBD2. After removal of 1 base from V and 16 bases from J, the junction contained 6 bases not matched to a gene. This CDR3 contains 12 residues. Germline CDR1 LGHDT, CDR2 YNNKEL (reference sequence). The CDR3 loop reads CASSQGQRGCFF. CDR3 bases: TGTGCCAGCAGCCAAGGCCAGCGGGGGTGTTTCTTC.

This clonotype was counted at least ten times. The V and J genes are TRBV4-2 and TRBJ1-3; the D gene is possibly TRBD1 (6 bases). The V gene's germline CDR1 is LGHNA and CDR2 YNFKEQ. This CDR3 region has 15 residues. V lost 0 bases and J 4 bases, leaving 10 bases between the germline ends. The CDR3 coding sequence is TGTGCCAGCAGCCAAGAGGGGGCCGCAGGAAACACCATATATTTT. It is translated as CASSQEGAAGNTIYF.

This clonotype was observed at least ten times. V usage is TRBV5-5 and J usage is TRBJ1-6; weak D call: TRBD1 (5 bases). This CDR3 is built from 16 residues. Trimming removed 6 bases from V and 0 bases from J, with 13 bases in between. Per the germline V gene, CDR1 is SGHKS and CDR2 is YYEKEE (reference sequence). The CDR3 nucleotides read TGTGCCAGCACTCAGGGTGGCGTCTCCTATAATTCACCCCTCCACTTT. Its translation: CASTQGGVSYNSPLHF.

This clonotype has only a few counts. This chain uses TRBV12-3 or TRBV12-4 with TRBJ1-1; D is unresolved. This CDR3 is 12 amino acids long. V was cut by 7 bases and J by 7 bases, with 13 bases left in between. CDR3 DNA: TGTGCCAGCAAGGGTCCAGGTGGTGAAGCTTTCTTT. Amino acids: CASKGPGGEAFF.

This clonotype was observed many times. The germline gene is not matched at one end of the junction; a read error may be the cause. This rearrangement joins TRBV7-9 to TRBJ2-5; 12 bases match TRBD2. Germline CDR1 is SEHNR and CDR2 is FQNEAQ (reference sequence). The CDR3 runs to 16 residues. The CDR3 is CASSLAGGPRQETQYF. As DNA, the CDR3 is TGTGCCAGCAGCCTAGCGGGGGGGCCGCGTCAAGAGACCCAGTACTTC.

This clonotype came up many times. The chain links TRBV29-1 to TRBJ1-4; TRBD1 matches at 11 bases. V was pared by 7 bases and J by 10 bases, with 5 bases of the junction left unmatched. The germline gives CDR1 SQVTM, CDR2 ANQGSEA. The CDR3 contains 12 residues. The CDR3 region is CSAPGQGGKLFF. The CDR3 DNA follows: TGCAGCGCTCCGGGACAGGGGGGAAAACTGTTTTTT.

The genes are TRBV7-2 and TRBJ1-4; TRBD1 matches 7 bases. With 1 base clipped from V and 7 bases from J, the junction kept 3 bases outside the gene matches. This CDR3 comprises 14 residues. Germline loops: CDR1 SGHTA, CDR2 FQGNSA. The DNA of the CDR3 is TGTGCCAGCAGCTTAGAAGGGGGCGGTGAAAAACTGTTTTTT. As protein: CASSLEGGGEKLFF.

The sample holds many counts of this clonotype. The chain links TRBV14 to TRBJ1-6; weak D call: TRBD1 (5 bases). Germline V gene lookup returns CDR1 SGHDN and CDR2 FVKESK. V was clipped by 1 base and J by 9 bases, with 13 bases between them. The CDR3 totals 15 residues. This CDR3 reads CASSQVTGGTSPLHF. CDR3 nucleotides: TGTGCCAGCAGCCAAGTTACAGGAGGCACTTCACCCCTCCACTTT.

This sequence joins TRBV4-1 and TRBJ1-2; 8 bases map to TRBD1. The germline V gene encodes CDR1 MGHRA and CDR2 YSYEKL. The CDR3 spans 16 residues. V gave up 0 bases and J gave up 4 bases; unmatched junction bases: 7. The CDR3 sequence is CASSQEVDRESYGYTF. CDR3 in DNA: TGCGCCAGCAGCCAAGAAGTGGACAGGGAGAGCTATGGCTACACCTTC.

This clonotype was counted a single time. V gene TRBV4-1 combines with J gene TRBJ2-3; 10 bases align to TRBD2. Germline lookup yields CDR1 MGHRA and CDR2 YSYEKL. The CDR3 is 16 amino acids. V gave up 5 bases and J gave up 2 bases; unmatched junction bases: 7. In DNA form, the CDR3 reads TGCGCCAGCAGCGTTAGCGGGGGGCGGCTCACAGATACGCAGTATTTT. Translated: CASSVSGGRLTDTQYF.

This clonotype was seen ten or more times. This chain connects TRBV20-1 to TRBJ2-3; the D is unclear. With 3 bases removed from V and 6 bases from J, the gap between germline ends came to 10 bases. CDR3 size: 12 residues. Germline lookup yields CDR1 DFQATT and CDR2 SNEGSKA (reference sequence). CDR3 protein: CSASSSGDTQYF. CDR3 nucleotides: TGCAGTGCTAGTTCGAGTGGCGATACGCAGTATTTT.

This clonotype was found many times. The chain recombines TRBV7-2 with TRBJ2-3, with 15 bases fitting TRBD2. V lost 6 bases to trimming and J lost 2 bases; unmatched junction nucleotides: 9. The CDR3 has 18 amino acids. The V gene's germline CDR1 is SGHTA and CDR2 FQGNSA. The CDR3 DNA reads TGTGCCAGCAGTCGGGGACTAGCGGGGGGCTTAATCACAGATACGCAGTATTTT. As protein: CASSRGLAGGLITDTQYF.

This clonotype appeared many times. The CDR3: CSARPGLSGNTIYF. The CDR3 bases are TGCAGTGCTAGACCAGGCCTTTCTGGAAACACCATATATTTT. The chain combines TRBV20-1 with TRBJ1-3, with no clear D. The CDR3 runs to 14 residues. Deletions cut 2 bases from V and 1 base from J, with 9 bases between. Per the germline V gene, CDR1 is DFQATT and CDR2 is SNEGSKA (reference sequence).

This clonotype was picked up a small number of times. This rearrangement joins TRBV6-5 to TRBJ2-7, with TRBD1 identical over 7 bases. This CDR3 contains 13 residues. Germline lookup yields CDR1 MNHEY and CDR2 SVGAGI. V lost 6 bases to trimming and J lost 5 bases; unmatched junction nucleotides: 7. CDR3 loop: CASRGTAGDEQYF. In nucleotides, the CDR3 is TGTGCCAGCAGGGGGACAGCCGGCGACGAGCAGTACTTC.

The chain is built from TRBV29-1 and TRBJ2-5; 8 nucleotides match TRBD2. CDR1 is SQVTM and CDR2 is ANQGSEA in the germline V gene. The V and J ends lost 6 bases and 7 bases, in that order; junction bases with no gene match: 10. The CDR3 totals 13 residues. This CDR3 reads CSVHIAGLGTQYF. The CDR3 DNA follows: TGCAGCGTCCATATAGCGGGGTTAGGGACCCAGTACTTC.

This clonotype was found a few times. CDR3 bases: TGTGCCAGCAGCCCCGGGACCCGGTCCGGGGAGCTGTTTTTT. Amino acid sequence: CASSPGTRSGELFF. J is TRBJ2-2 and V is TRBV7-2; D is perhaps TRBD1 or TRBD2 (5 bases each). CDR1 is SGHTA and CDR2 is FQGNSA in the germline V gene. Trimming stripped 5 bases from V and 6 bases from J, with 13 bases between. The CDR3 loop spans 14 amino acids.

The V gene is TRBV6-6, the J gene TRBJ1-5, with unresolved D. Germline CDR1 is MNHNY and CDR2 is SVGAGI (reference sequence). Trimming took 0 bases from V and 5 from J, leaving 8 bases between them. This CDR3 is built from 14 residues. CDR3 region: CASSYSLWDQPQHF. The CDR3 bases are TGTGCCAGCAGTTACTCGTTATGGGATCAGCCCCAGCATTTT.

This chain joins TRBV13 and TRBJ2-5; D perhaps matches TRBD2 (6 bases). V lost 5 bases and J lost 2, with 15 bases in between. Germline-derived CDR1 and CDR2 are PRHDT and FYEKMQ (reference sequence). CDR3 length: 15 amino acids. CDR3 protein: CASSPTGVGQETQYF. In nucleotides, the CDR3 is TGTGCCAGCAGCCCAACGGGAGTCGGACAAGAGACCCAGTACTTC.

This clonotype was detected only a few times. This chain connects TRBV3-1 to TRBJ1-2; D gene uncertain. Trimming left V 0 bases short and J 0 bases short, with 5 bases between. The V gene's germline CDR1 is LGHDT and CDR2 YNNKEL (reference sequence). This CDR3 has 14 amino acids. CDR3 sequence reads: CASSQDSPNYGYTF. Here the CDR3 DNA reads TGTGCCAGCAGCCAAGATAGCCCTAACTATGGCTACACCTTC.

CDR3 residues: CASSPTGLPSTDTQYF. CDR3 nucleotide sequence: TGTGCCAGCAGCCCCACCGGGCTGCCAAGCACAGATACGCAGTATTTT. V and J are TRBV6-5 and TRBJ2-3; D is unclear. The CDR3 extends over 16 amino acids. CDR1 and CDR2 (germline): MNHEY, SVGAGI. Trimming left V 6 bases short and J 0 bases short, with 16 bases between.

This clonotype has a handful of counts. The chain is built from TRBV5-4 and TRBJ2-1; D possibly corresponds to TRBD1 (6 bases). The germline V and J ends were trimmed by 3 bases and 5 bases, with 6 bases remaining between them. From germline, CDR1 is SGHNT and CDR2 YYREEE (reference sequence). The CDR3 runs 12 residues. The CDR3 coding sequence is TGTGCCAGCAGCTGGACAGACAATGAGCAGTTCTTC. This codes for CASSWTDNEQFF. The entire variable domain, with the rest obtained from reference TRBV5-4 and TRBJ2-1, is as follows: ETGVTQSPTHLIKTRGQQVTLRCSSQSGHNTVSWYQQALGQGPQFIFQYYREEENGRGNFPPRFSGLQFPNYSSELNVNALELDDSALYLCASSWTDNEQFFGPGTRLTVL.